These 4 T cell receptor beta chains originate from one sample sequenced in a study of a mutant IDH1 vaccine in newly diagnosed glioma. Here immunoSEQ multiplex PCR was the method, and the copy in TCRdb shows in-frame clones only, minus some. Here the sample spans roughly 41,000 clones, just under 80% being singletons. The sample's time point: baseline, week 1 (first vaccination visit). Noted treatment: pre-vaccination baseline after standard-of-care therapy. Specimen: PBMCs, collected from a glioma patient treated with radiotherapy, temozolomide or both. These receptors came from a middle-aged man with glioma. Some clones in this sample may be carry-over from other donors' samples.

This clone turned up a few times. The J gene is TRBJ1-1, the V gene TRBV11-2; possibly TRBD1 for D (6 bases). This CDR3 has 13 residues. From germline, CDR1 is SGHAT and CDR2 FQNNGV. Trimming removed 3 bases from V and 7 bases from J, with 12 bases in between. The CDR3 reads CASSFAGGGEAFF. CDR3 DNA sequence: TGTGCCAGCAGCTTCGCCGGGGGCGGTGAAGCTTTCTTT.

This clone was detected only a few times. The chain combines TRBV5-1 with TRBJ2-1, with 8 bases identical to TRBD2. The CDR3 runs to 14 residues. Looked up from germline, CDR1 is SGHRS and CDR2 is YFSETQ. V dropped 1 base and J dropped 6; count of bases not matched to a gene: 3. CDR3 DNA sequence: TGCGCCAGCAGCTTGACGGGGGGGCCCAATGAGCAGTTCTTC. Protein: CASSLTGGPNEQFF.

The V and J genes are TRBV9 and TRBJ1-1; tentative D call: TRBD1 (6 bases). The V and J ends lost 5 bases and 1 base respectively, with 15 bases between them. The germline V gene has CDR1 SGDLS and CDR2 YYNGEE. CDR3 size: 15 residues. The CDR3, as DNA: TGTGCCAGCAGTACCGGACAGCTTACGAACACTGAAGCTTTCTTT. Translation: CASSTGQLTNTEAFF.

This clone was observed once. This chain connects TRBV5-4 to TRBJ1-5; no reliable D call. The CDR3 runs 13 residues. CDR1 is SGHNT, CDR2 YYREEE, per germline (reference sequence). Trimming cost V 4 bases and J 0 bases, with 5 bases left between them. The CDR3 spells CASSPDSNQPQHF. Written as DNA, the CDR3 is TGTGCCAGCAGCCCCGATAGCAATCAGCCCCAGCATTTT.